This TCR beta chain stems from a study of cytomegalovirus exposure and HLA in healthy donors. Amplification used 60 Vbeta primers and 13 Jbeta primers. Profiling relied on immunoSEQ multiplex PCR, and the TCRdb table lists in-frame clones only, not all of them. The profile shows 100,000 to 150,000 clones, 80% of them singletons. Study conclusions and caveats: Earlier analysis found most TCR beta V segments productive about 90% or about 30% of the time. Reports indicated that the classifier achieved high specificity and sensitivity in diagnosing cytomegalovirus status. As a later analysis revealed, the rate of TCR association differed by HLA locus, with DRB1 most and HLA-C fewest.

Germline V lookup: CDR1 SGHVS, CDR2 FQNEAQ. The CDR3 covers 14 residues. V was pared by 1 base and J by 6 bases, with 7 bases between. A word on this clone: What it binds is not known.

The chain has TRBV7-8 and TRBJ1-6; D remains unclear. This TCR came from a man aged 25 to 40 in good health and CMV-seropositive. The sequenced material came from PBMCs. Here the CDR3 reads CASSLESFNSPLHF. CDR3 nucleotides: TGTGCCAGCAGCTTAGAGAGTTTTAATTCACCCCTCCACTTT.